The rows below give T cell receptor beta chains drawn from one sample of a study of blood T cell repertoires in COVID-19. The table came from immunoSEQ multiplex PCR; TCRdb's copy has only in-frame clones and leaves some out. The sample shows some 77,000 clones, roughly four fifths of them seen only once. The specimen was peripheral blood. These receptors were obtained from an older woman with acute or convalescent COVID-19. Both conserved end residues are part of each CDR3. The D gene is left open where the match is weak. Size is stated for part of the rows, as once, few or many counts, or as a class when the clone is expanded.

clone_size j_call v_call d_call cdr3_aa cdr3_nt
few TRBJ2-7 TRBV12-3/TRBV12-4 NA CASSPRLNYEQYF TGTGCCAGCAGTCCCCGACTAAACTACGAGCAGTACTTC
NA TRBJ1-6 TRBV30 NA CAWRRFEGFSPLHF TGTGCCTGGCGGCGCTTCGAGGGCTTCTCACCCCTCCACTTT
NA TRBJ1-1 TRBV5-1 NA CASSPQNSNTEAFF TGCGCCAGCAGCCCCCAAAACTCTAACACTGAAGCTTTCTTT
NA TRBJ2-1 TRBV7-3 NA CASSLTREPEFF TGTGCCAGCAGCTTAACCCGGGAGCCCGAGTTCTTC
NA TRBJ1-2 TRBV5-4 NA CASSLGIQEGGYTF TGTGCCAGCAGCCTCGGGATCCAGGAAGGTGGCTACACCTTC
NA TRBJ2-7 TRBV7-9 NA CASTPLYGRSGEQYF TGTGCCAGCACCCCTCTTTATGGCAGGTCGGGGGAGCAGTACTTC
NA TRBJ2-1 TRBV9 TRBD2 CASSGTSGSNEQFF TGTGCCAGCAGTGGGACTAGCGGGAGTAATGAGCAGTTCTTC
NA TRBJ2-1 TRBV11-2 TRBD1 CASSLLTTGEFYNEQFF TGTGCTAGCAGCTTACTTACGACAGGGGAGTTCTACAATGAGCAGTTCTTC
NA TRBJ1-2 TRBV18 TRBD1 CASSPARTGPVHGYTF TGTGCCAGCTCACCAGCGAGGACAGGGCCTGTTCATGGCTACACCTTC
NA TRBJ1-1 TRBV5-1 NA CASSTGDSLNTEAFF TGCGCCAGCAGCACAGGCGACAGTCTGAACACTGAAGCTTTCTTT
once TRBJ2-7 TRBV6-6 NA CASSSQNPYEQYF TGTGCCAGCAGTTCACAGAACCCCTACGAGCAGTACTTC
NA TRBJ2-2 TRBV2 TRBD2 CASSGRLAGADTGELFF TGTGCCAGCAGTGGGCGGCTAGCGGGGGCCGACACCGGGGAGCTGTTTTTT
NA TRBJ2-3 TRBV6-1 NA CASSEKFPGTQYF TGTGCCAGCAGTGAAAAATTTCCCGGTACGCAGTATTTT
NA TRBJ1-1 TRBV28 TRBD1 CASSLLPGQAEAFF TGTGCCAGCAGTTTATTACCCGGACAGGCTGAAGCTTTCTTT
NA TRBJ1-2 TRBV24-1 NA CATSDQGRGDYGYTF TGTGCCACCAGTGACCAGGGGAGGGGCGACTATGGCTACACCTTC
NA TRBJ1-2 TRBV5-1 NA CASSLAAGYGYTF TGCGCCAGCAGCTTGGCGGCAGGCTATGGCTACACCTTC
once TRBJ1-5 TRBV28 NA CASRLEDSFNQPQHF TGTGCCAGTAGATTAGAAGACAGTTTCAATCAGCCCCAGCATTTT
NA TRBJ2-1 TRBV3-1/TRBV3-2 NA CASSQGAVGNEQFF TGTGCCAGCAGCCAGGGGGCCGTAGGCAATGAGCAGTTCTTC
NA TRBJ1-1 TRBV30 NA CAWIRGRGSNTEAFF TGTGCCTGGATAAGAGGACGGGGGTCTAACACTGAAGCTTTCTTT
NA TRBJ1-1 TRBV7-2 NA CASSYTPDYTEAFF TGTGCCAGCAGCTATACCCCAGACTACACTGAAGCTTTCTTT
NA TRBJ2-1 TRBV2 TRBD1 CASRPTGFGLNEQFF TGTGCCAGCAGACCGACAGGGTTCGGGTTAAATGAGCAGTTCTTC
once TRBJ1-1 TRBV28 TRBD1 CASSTTGVNTEAFF TGTGCCAGCAGTACGACAGGGGTGAACACTGAAGCTTTCTTT
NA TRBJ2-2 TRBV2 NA CASSDYHTGELFF TGTGCCAGCAGTGACTATCACACCGGGGAGCTGTTTTTT
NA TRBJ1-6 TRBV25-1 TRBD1 CASSELAGGLSPLHF TGTGCCAGCAGTGAATTGGCAGGGGGCTTGTCACCCCTCCACTTT
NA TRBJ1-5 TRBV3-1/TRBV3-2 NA CASSQSGQPQHF TGTGCCAGCAGCCAGTCGGGGCAGCCCCAGCATTTT
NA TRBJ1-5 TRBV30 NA CAWSVRGEQPQHF TGTGCCTGGAGTGTACGCGGGGAGCAGCCCCAGCATTTT
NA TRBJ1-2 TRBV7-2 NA CASSFGAGRGYTF TGTGCCAGCAGCTTTGGCGCAGGGCGCGGCTACACCTTC
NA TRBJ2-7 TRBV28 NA CASSAPLGGGLNEQYF TGTGCCAGCAGTGCTCCTCTAGGGGGAGGGCTAAACGAGCAGTACTTC
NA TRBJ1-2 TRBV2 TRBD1 CASLIRDRVEINYGYTF TGTGCCAGTCTAATCCGGGACAGGGTCGAGATTAACTATGGCTACACCTTC
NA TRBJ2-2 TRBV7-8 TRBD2 CASRVAGNTGELFF TGTGCCAGCAGGGTAGCGGGGAACACCGGGGAGCTGTTTTTT
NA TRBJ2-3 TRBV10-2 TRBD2 CAAGGPSDTQYF TGCGCAGCGGGGGGGCCCTCAGATACGCAGTATTTT
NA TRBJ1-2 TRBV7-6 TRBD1 CASSRQGFGYTF TGTGCCAGCAGTAGACAGGGCTTCGGCTACACCTTC
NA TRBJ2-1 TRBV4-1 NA CASSPQLGASLLNNEQFF TGCGCCAGCAGCCCACAGTTGGGGGCTAGCCTATTGAACAATGAGCAGTTCTTC
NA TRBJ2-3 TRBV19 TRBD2 CASKASGLFSDTQYF TGTGCCAGTAAGGCTAGCGGGTTGTTTAGCGATACGCAGTATTTT
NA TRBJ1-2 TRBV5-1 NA CASRDFDSAYGYTF TGCGCCAGCCGGGACTTTGACAGTGCCTATGGCTACACCTTC
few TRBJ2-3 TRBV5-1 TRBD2 CASSLTGGAGTSGYSTDTQYF TGCGCCAGCAGCCTGACAGGGGGCGCCGGGACTAGCGGGTATAGCACAGATACGCAGTATTTT
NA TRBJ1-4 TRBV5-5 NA CASSLEGGVYEKLFF TGTGCCAGCAGCTTGGAGGGAGGGGTGTATGAAAAACTGTTTTTT
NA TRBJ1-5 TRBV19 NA CASSISKVGSQPQHF TGTGCCAGTAGTATCTCGAAAGTAGGGAGTCAGCCCCAGCATTTT
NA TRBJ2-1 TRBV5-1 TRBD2 CASRLFPPGLAGAAYNEQFF TGCGCCAGCAGGTTGTTTCCGCCGGGACTAGCGGGAGCCGCCTACAATGAGCAGTTCTTC
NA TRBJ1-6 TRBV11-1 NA CASSTPGNSPLHF TGTGCCAGCAGCACCCCGGGGAATTCACCCCTCCACTTT
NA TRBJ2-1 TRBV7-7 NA CASSLDLGDNEQFF TGTGCTAGCAGCTTAGATCTAGGGGATAATGAGCAGTTCTTC
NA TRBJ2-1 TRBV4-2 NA CASSQEDRPGSTPLQFF TGTGCCAGCAGCCAAGAGGATAGGCCCGGGTCTACCCCCCTCCAGTTCTTC
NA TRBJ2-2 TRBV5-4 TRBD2 CASSPGTSTTGELFF TGTGCCAGCAGCCCCGGGACTAGTACCACCGGGGAGCTGTTTTTT
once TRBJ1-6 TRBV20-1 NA CSASLGASNSPLHF TGCAGTGCTAGTCTAGGGGCTAGTAATTCACCCCTCCACTTT
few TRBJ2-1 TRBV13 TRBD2 CASSLYLAGDYNEQFF TGTGCCAGCAGCTTATACCTAGCGGGAGATTACAATGAGCAGTTCTTC
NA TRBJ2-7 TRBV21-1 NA CASSEYRGSPYEQYF TGTGCCAGCAGCGAATACAGGGGGTCCCCCTACGAGCAGTACTTC
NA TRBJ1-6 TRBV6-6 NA CASSPHLRDRGSSYNSPLHF TGTGCCAGCAGCCCCCATTTAAGGGATAGGGGCAGCTCCTATAATTCACCCCTCCACTTT
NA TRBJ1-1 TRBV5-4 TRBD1 CASSHGQVTEAFF TGTGCCAGCAGCCATGGACAGGTCACTGAAGCTTTCTTT
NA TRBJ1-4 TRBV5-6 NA CASNVAGASDNEKLFF TGTGCCAGCAACGTTGCAGGGGCCAGCGATAATGAAAAACTGTTTTTT
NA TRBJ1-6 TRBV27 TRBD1 CASSLLPPGQGDSPLHF TGTGCCAGCAGTTTGTTGCCACCGGGACAGGGGGATTCACCCCTCCACTTT
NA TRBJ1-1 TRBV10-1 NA CASRVAKNTEAFF TGCGCCAGCCGAGTAGCTAAGAACACTGAAGCTTTCTTT
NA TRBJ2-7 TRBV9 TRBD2 CASSVYLRTSGGLSSYEQYF TGTGCCAGCAGCGTCTACCTCAGGACTAGCGGGGGACTGAGCTCCTACGAGCAGTACTTC
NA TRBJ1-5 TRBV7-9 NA CASSFNSNQPQHF TGTGCCAGCAGCTTTAATAGCAATCAGCCCCAGCATTTT
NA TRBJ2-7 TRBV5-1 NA CASSLGGTTGYEQYF TGCGCCAGCAGCCTGGGAGGGACAACCGGCTACGAGCAGTACTTC
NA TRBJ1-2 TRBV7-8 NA CASSNRALNYGYTF TGTGCCAGCAGCAACAGGGCACTTAACTATGGCTACACCTTC
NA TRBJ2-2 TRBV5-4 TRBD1 CASSPPGQGGTGELFF TGTGCCAGCAGCCCACCGGGACAGGGTGGAACCGGGGAGCTGTTTTTT
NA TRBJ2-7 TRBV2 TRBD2 CASSVVAGAKDEQYF TGTGCCAGCAGTGTAGTAGCGGGAGCGAAGGACGAGCAGTACTTC
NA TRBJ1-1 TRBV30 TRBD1 CAWSGIRDRGWAFF TGTGCCTGGAGTGGAATCCGGGACAGGGGCTGGGCTTTCTTT
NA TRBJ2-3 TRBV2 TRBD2 CASSEGRASGYTDTQYF TGTGCCAGCAGTGAAGGAAGGGCTAGCGGGTACACAGATACGCAGTATTTT
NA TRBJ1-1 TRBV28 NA CASSSPTSEAFF TGTGCCAGCAGTTCCCCCACAAGTGAAGCTTTCTTT